Following are 25 T cell receptor beta chains from one sample sequenced in a study of blood T cell repertoires in COVID-19. Here immunoSEQ multiplex PCR was the method, and the copy in TCRdb shows in-frame clones only, minus some. The table has 89,000 or so clones, approximately 85% seen once. What was sequenced was peripheral blood. These receptors originate from a human donor in a cohort sampled during active COVID-19.

This clone showed up just a few times. The genes are TRBV2 and TRBJ1-5, with a weak D call TRBD1 (5 bases). Germline lookup yields CDR1 SNHLY and CDR2 FYNNEI. The V gene lost 5 bases and the J gene lost 8 bases, with 13 bases spanning the gap. CDR3 length: 13 residues. The CDR3 DNA follows: TGTGCCAGCAGTAAGGGGATTTGGGAGCCCCAGCATTTT. This codes for CASSKGIWEPQHF. The variable domain in full, completed from reference TRBV2 and TRBJ1-5, reads EPEVTQTPSHQVTQMGQEVILRCVPISNHLYFYWYRQILGQKVEFLVSFYNNEISEKSEIFDDQFSVERPDGSNFTLKIRSTKLEDSAMYFCASSKGIWEPQHFGDGTRLSIL.

The rearrangement joins TRBV5-1 to TRBJ1-4, with 7 bases aligning to TRBD1. CDR1 SGHRS and CDR2 YFSETQ come from the germline V gene. CDR3 length equals 14 residues. The V gene end was trimmed by 3 bases and the J gene end by 7 bases; junction bases not matched to a gene: 6. Written as DNA, the CDR3 is TGCGCCAGCAGCTCCACCGACAGGGCTGAAAAACTGTTTTTT. It encodes CASSSTDRAEKLFF. Based on the CDR3 plus reference TRBV5-1 and TRBJ1-4, the full variable domain is KAGVTQTPRYLIKTRGQQVTLSCSPISGHRSVSWYQQTPGQGLQFLFEYFSETQRNKGNFPGRFSGRQFSNSRSEMNVSTLELGDSALYLCASSSTDRAEKLFFGSGTQLSVL.

The chain has TRBV6-4 and TRBJ2-7, with a possible D match to TRBD2 (5 bases). Germline CDR1 MRHNA, CDR2 SNTAGT. The CDR3 contains 15 residues. V shed 7 bases and J shed 2 bases, with 18 bases lying between them. DNA for the CDR3: TGTGCCAGCAAACCCCCGCGGAGGCGACCCTACGAGCAGTACTTC. Its protein product is CASKPPRRRPYEQYF.

The V gene is TRBV4-3, the J gene TRBJ1-4; D might be TRBD1 (5 bases). V shed 4 bases and J shed 5 bases, with 11 bases lying between them. Germline CDR1 is LGHNA and CDR2 is YSLEER. The CDR3 has 14 residues. The CDR3 spells CASSRGVKNEKLFF. CDR3 coding DNA: TGCGCCAGCAGCCGGGGGGTGAAGAATGAAAAACTGTTTTTT.

The chain has TRBV6-4 and TRBJ2-1; 8 positions agree with TRBD2. The CDR3 spans 17 residues. Looked up from germline, CDR1 is MRHNA and CDR2 is SNTAGT. With V trimmed by 3 bases and J by 2 bases, 9 bases remained unmatched. The chain's CDR3 is CASSDVYGRGTYNEQFF. In nucleotides, the CDR3 is TGTGCCAGCAGTGATGTTTACGGGAGGGGAACCTACAATGAGCAGTTCTTC.

The rearrangement links TRBV29-1 to TRBJ2-5, with D possibly TRBD1 on 5 matching bases. Germline V CDR1 and CDR2: SQVTM, ANQGSEA. The CDR3 is 13 amino acids. V was clipped by 2 bases and J by 2 bases, with 9 bases between them. The chain's CDR3 is CSVEPPGQETQYF. CDR3 in DNA: TGCAGCGTTGAACCTCCAGGGCAAGAGACCCAGTACTTC.

The CDR3 spells CASSLRGTGGNEQYF. The CDR3, as DNA: TGTGCCAGCAGTTTAAGGGGGACAGGGGGCAACGAGCAGTACTTC. This sequence joins TRBV27 and TRBJ2-7; 12 bases are a match to TRBD1. The CDR3 spans 15 residues. The ends lost 2 bases at V and 5 bases at J; junction bases unmatched: 4. The germline CDR1 and CDR2 sequences are MNHEY and SMNVEV (reference sequence).

The rearrangement joins TRBV5-1 to TRBJ2-1; D is possibly TRBD2 (6 bases). CDR1 and CDR2 from the germline V gene are SGHRS and YFSETQ. V was pared by 3 bases and J by 4 bases, with 20 bases between. The CDR3 consists of 17 residues. CDR3 coding DNA: TGCGCCAGCAGCTCTGTGGGACTCCCGTTCCCATACAATGAGCAGTTCTTC. Amino acids: CASSSVGLPFPYNEQFF.

The chain uses TRBV7-9 and TRBJ1-6, with D hard to call. Germline V CDR1 and CDR2: SEHNR, FQNEAQ (reference sequence). The V end lost 5 bases, the J end lost 8 bases, and 10 bases lay between the germline ends. The CDR3 runs to 13 residues. CDR3 loop: CASSPSRYSPLHF. Here the CDR3 DNA reads TGTGCCAGCAGCCCCTCCCGGTATTCACCCCTCCACTTT.

J is TRBJ1-4 and V is TRBV7-9; 10 bases are a match to TRBD1. The ends lost 1 base at V and 14 bases at J; junction bases unmatched: 1. Germline V gene sequence: CDR1 SEHNR, CDR2 FQNEAQ (reference sequence). The CDR3 covers 12 residues. Written as DNA, the CDR3 is TGTGCCAGCAGCTTAGGGACAGGGGGGCTGTTTTTT. Protein: CASSLGTGGLFF.

The V and J genes are TRBV3-1 (or the pseudogene TRBV3-2) and TRBJ2-7, with D uncertain. The length of the CDR3 is 11 residues. Trimming shortened V by 4 bases and J by 5 bases, and 6 bases separated the two germline ends. CDR1 and CDR2 from the germline V gene are LGHDT and YNNKEL (reference sequence). The CDR3, as DNA: TGTGCCAGCAGCCTCGACAACGAGCAGTACTTC. Its translation: CASSLDNEQYF.

Details on this clone: The junction shows a germline mismatch at one end, possibly a read error. This chain joins TRBV7-9 and TRBJ2-7; TRBD1 might be the D (6 bases). Germline loops: CDR1 SEHNR, CDR2 FQNEAQ (reference sequence). There are 10 residues in the CDR3. The CDR3 loop reads CASSFRQVDF. The CDR3 DNA follows: TGTGCCAGCAGCTTCCGACAGGTGGACTTC. Full variable domain (remainder filled in from reference TRBV7-9 and TRBJ2-7): DTGVSQNPRHKITKRGQNVTFRCDPISEHNRLYWYRQTLGQGPEFLTYFQNEAQLEKSRLLSDRFSAERPKGSFSTLEIQRTEQGDSAMYLCASSFRQVDFGPGTRLTVT.

The J gene is TRBJ1-2, the V gene TRBV12-3 or TRBV12-4, with 8 bases fitting TRBD1. V lost 6 bases to trimming and J lost 5 bases; unmatched junction nucleotides: 5. The CDR3 extends over 13 amino acids. CDR3 DNA sequence: TGTGCCAGCAGGGAGGACAGGGTGTATGGCTACACCTTC. Amino acids: CASREDRVYGYTF.

This clone was picked up one time. The J gene is TRBJ2-5, the V gene TRBV29-1; a weak D match, TRBD1 (6 bases). The germline gives CDR1 SQVTM, CDR2 ANQGSEA. With 8 bases removed from V and 2 bases from J, the gap between germline ends came to 18 bases. The CDR3 consists of 14 residues. CDR3 nucleotides: TGCAGCACCCGAATCCCAGGGGTACAAGAGACCCAGTACTTC. Its translation: CSTRIPGVQETQYF. The whole variable domain, remainder taken from reference TRBV29-1 and TRBJ2-5, is SAVISQKPSRDICQRGTSLTIQCQVDSQVTMMFWYRQQPGQSLTLIATANQGSEATYESGFVIDKFPISRPNLTFSTLTVSNMSPEDSSIYLCSTRIPGVQETQYFGPGTRLLVL.

The genes are TRBV6-5 and TRBJ2-1, with D maybe TRBD2 (5 bases). In germline, CDR1 is MNHEY, CDR2 SVGAGI. There are 13 residues in the CDR3. Trimming shortened V by 7 bases and J by 4 bases, and 11 bases separated the two germline ends. The CDR3 sequence is CASTRSGYNEQFF. DNA of the CDR3: TGTGCCAGCACCCGGTCGGGGTACAATGAGCAGTTCTTC.

This clone was detected only a few times. CDR3 protein: CASSVDRGSGSPLHF. In DNA, the CDR3 is TGTGCCAGCAGCGTAGACAGGGGGTCGGGTTCACCCCTCCACTTT. The chain uses TRBV6-4 and TRBJ1-6; TRBD1 matches 9 bases. J lost 9 bases, V lost 6 bases, and 9 bases had no gene match. Germline lookup yields CDR1 MRHNA and CDR2 SNTAGT. This CDR3 contains 15 residues.

Only one count was recorded for this clone. V and J are TRBV2 and TRBJ1-2; tentatively, D is TRBD1 (5 bases). The CDR3 runs to 15 residues. CDR1 is SNHLY, CDR2 FYNNEI, per germline. V was trimmed by 0 bases and J by 7 bases, leaving 15 bases between them. The CDR3 DNA follows: TGTGCCAGCAGTGAAGCCGTCGGCAGGGTTGGTGGCTACACCTTC. This translates into CASSEAVGRVGGYTF.

This chain links TRBV28 with TRBJ2-6; D is uncertain. The CDR3 runs to 18 residues. V gave up 3 bases and J gave up 0 bases, with 15 bases separating them. Germline CDR1 reads MDHEN; CDR2 reads SYDVKM. In DNA form, the CDR3 reads TGTGCCAGCAGTTTCACGGTTGGGCAACTCTCTGGGGCCAACGTCCTGACTTTC. Translating gives CASSFTVGQLSGANVLTF.

V gene TRBV28 combines with J gene TRBJ1-3; no reliable D call. Trimming stripped 7 bases from V and 2 bases from J, with 9 bases between. The CDR3 contains 13 residues. Germline-derived CDR1 and CDR2 are MDHEN and SYDVKM. The DNA of the CDR3 is TGTGCCAGCATTGGAGGGACTGGAAACACCATATATTTT. It encodes CASIGGTGNTIYF.

This sequence joins TRBV30 and TRBJ2-3, with TRBD2 matching 10 bases. This CDR3 region has 13 residues. Germline-derived CDR1 and CDR2 are GTSNPN and SVGIG (reference sequence). The trim removed 2 bases at V and 7 bases at J, leaving 3 bases unmatched. CDR3 sequence: CAWSISGGNTQYF. In DNA form, the CDR3 reads TGTGCCTGGAGTATTAGCGGGGGGAATACGCAGTATTTT.

CDR3 loop: CASSSGLAGVYNEQFF. CDR3 coding DNA: TGTGCCAGCAGTTCCGGACTAGCGGGGGTCTACAATGAGCAGTTCTTC. The chain links TRBV6-2 or TRBV6-3 to TRBJ2-1; 13 positions agree with TRBD2. This CDR3 comprises 16 residues. Looked up from germline, CDR1 is MNHEY and CDR2 is SVGEGT. The junction had 3 bases not matched to a gene; V was cut back by 4 bases and J by 3 bases.

V is TRBV19 and J is TRBJ1-2; D may be TRBD1 (6 bases). From germline, CDR1 is LNHDA and CDR2 SQIVND (reference sequence). Trimming removed 3 bases from V and 8 bases from J, with 19 bases in between. The CDR3 is 15 residues long. The CDR3 here is CASSIGLDGGHGYTF. The CDR3 bases are TGTGCCAGTAGTATCGGCCTAGACGGGGGGCACGGCTACACCTTC.

This chain uses TRBV2 with TRBJ2-7; 12 bases fit TRBD2. This CDR3 has 19 amino acids. The J segment lost 1 base and the V segment lost 4 bases, leaving 14 bases of the junction unmatched. CDR1 SNHLY and CDR2 FYNNEI come from the germline V gene. The CDR3: CASSGETGLAGARSYEQYF. The CDR3 DNA follows: TGTGCCAGCAGTGGGGAAACGGGACTAGCGGGCGCCCGTTCCTACGAGCAGTACTTC.

CDR3 nucleotides: TGCGCCAGCAGCTTAGGACTAGCGGGAGCCCCCGGGGAGCTGTTTTTT. Protein: CASSLGLAGAPGELFF. V and J are TRBV5-1 and TRBJ2-2, with 13 bases matching TRBD2. Germline V lookup: CDR1 SGHRS, CDR2 YFSETQ. The CDR3 sequence is 16 residues long. Trimming at V came to 2 bases and at J to 6 bases, leaving 4 bases not matched to a gene.

The chain links TRBV5-5 to TRBJ2-5; D is possibly TRBD1 (6 bases). The CDR3 is made up of 13 amino acids. The germline gives CDR1 SGHKS, CDR2 YYEKEE (reference sequence). Trimming shortened V by 5 bases and J by 2 bases, and 10 bases separated the two germline ends. The CDR3 loop is CASRVTGQETQYF. CDR3 in DNA: TGTGCCAGCAGAGTAACAGGGCAAGAGACCCAGTACTTC. Variable domain in full (rest from reference TRBV5-5 and TRBJ2-5): DAGVTQSPTHLIKTRGQQVTLRCSPISGHKSVSWYQQVLGQGPQFIFQYYEKEERGRGNFPDRFSARQFPNYSSELNVNALLLGDSALYLCASRVTGQETQYFGPGTRLLVL.